This paragraph reports one T cell receptor beta chain. What it binds is unknown. These data come from a study of OX40 agonist ivuxolimab in advanced cancers. Study findings and constraints: Patients who responded partially at 0.1-3.0 mg/kg showed clonal expansion ranking among the lowest. Also present in some nonresponders was a low level of normalized T-cell clonal expansion.

TCRdb's copy holds only in-frame clones and misses some; the assay was immunoSEQ multiplex PCR. The sample lists about 80,000 clones, roughly 94% occurring once. The cohort excluded patients with autoimmune disease history or systemic immunosuppression. Germline V gene sequence: CDR1 LNHNV, CDR2 YYDKDF (reference sequence). This CDR3 has 16 amino acids. The V and J ends lost 4 bases and 0 bases respectively, with 13 bases between them. The receptor was isolated from an adult with an advanced solid tumor such as melanoma, head and neck, liver or kidney cancer. The specimen comprised CD4+ or CD8+ T cells sorted from blood, sampled in a trial of the OX40 agonist ivuxolimab. This rearrangement joins TRBV15 to TRBJ1-5; D call uncertain. The CDR3: CATSNERSYSNQPQHF. The CDR3 DNA sequence: TGTGCCACCAGCAACGAGCGCAGTTATAGCAATCAGCCCCAGCATTTT.